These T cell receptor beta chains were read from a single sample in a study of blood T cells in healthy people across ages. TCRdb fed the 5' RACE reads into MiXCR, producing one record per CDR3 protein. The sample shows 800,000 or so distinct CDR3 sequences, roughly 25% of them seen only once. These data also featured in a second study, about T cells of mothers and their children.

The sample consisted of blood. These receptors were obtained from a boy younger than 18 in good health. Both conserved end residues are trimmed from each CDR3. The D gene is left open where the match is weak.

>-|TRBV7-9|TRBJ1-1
ASSSSGTVNTEAF
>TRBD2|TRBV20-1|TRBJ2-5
SARLSGLGETQY
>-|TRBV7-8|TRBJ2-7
ASSLAYTPEQY
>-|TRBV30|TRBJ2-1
AWSRGAIYNEQF
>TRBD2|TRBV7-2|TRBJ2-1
ASSYVLAGGTEQF
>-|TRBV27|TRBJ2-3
ASKFPGSTDTQY
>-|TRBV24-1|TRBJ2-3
ATSDLGSMGTDTQY
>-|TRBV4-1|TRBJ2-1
ASSQPNNEQF
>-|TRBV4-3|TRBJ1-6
ASSQLLTGESPLH
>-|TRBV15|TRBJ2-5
ATSTRQYQETQY
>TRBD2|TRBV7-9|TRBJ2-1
ASSSAGSPAGDEQF
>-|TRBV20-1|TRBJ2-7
SAREEADYEQY
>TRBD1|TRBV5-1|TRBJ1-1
ASSLEGRGDTEAF
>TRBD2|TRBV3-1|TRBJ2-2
ASLSLAGANTGELF
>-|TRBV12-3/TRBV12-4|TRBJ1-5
ASSFDTGIRSNQPQH
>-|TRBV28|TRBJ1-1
ASSLWAGRRMNTEAF
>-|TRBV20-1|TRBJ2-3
SAREAVKGTDTQY
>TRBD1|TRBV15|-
ATSRGQFQYNEQF
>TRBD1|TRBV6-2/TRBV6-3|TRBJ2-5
ASSIDRGQETQY
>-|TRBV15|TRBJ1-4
ATSSIDTGNEKLF
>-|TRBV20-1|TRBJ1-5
SARSQDGSNQPQH
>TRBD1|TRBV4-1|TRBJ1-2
ASSQIPGGGYGYT
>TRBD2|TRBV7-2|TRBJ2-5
ASSLLAETQY
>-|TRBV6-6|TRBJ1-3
ASTAPPNTIY
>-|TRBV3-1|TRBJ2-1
ASSQQGLDTQEQF
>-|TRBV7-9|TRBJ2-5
ASSLVLAWRLETQY
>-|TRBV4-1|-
ASSRGETYEQY
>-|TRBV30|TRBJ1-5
AWSPGVGYQPQH
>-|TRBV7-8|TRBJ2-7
ASQTGLYEQY
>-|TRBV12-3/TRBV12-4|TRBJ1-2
ASSFWVGYGYT
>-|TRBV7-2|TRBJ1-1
ASSQGSGNTEAF
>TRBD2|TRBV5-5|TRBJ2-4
ASSYGPREAKNTQY
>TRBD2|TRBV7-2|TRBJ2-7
ASSFSGLAGIYEQY
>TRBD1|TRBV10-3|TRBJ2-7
AISESDRAYEQY
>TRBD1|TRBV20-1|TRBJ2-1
SALQGTVQF
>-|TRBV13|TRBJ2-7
ASAYRTHYEQY
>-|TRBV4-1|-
ASSQARAAMWEKGSYEQY
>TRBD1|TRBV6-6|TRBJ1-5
ASSYQGQAINQPQH
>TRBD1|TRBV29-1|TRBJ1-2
SVDGQGASGTYGYT
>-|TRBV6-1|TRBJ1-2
ASSESSGYDGYT
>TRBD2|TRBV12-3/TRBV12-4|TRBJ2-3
ASSRELAGLPDTQY
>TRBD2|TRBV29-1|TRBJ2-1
SVTTGLAGGNMEQF
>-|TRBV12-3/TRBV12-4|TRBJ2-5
ASSSDIPQETQY
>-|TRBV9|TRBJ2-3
ASSVEVRGPDTQY
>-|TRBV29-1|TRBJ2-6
SVDSSGANVLT
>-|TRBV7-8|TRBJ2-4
ASSLRAGKNIQY
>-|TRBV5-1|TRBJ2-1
ASRGLTYNEQF
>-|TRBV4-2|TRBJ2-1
ASSQDWAAVWEQF
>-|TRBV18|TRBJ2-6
AGSPLGQDTTGANVLT
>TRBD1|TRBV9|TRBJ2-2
ASSVTGALPGELF
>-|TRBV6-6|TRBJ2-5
ASTAQETQY
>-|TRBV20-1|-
SARDPFGHGDSYEQY
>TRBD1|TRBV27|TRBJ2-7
ASSRSGTGVYEQY
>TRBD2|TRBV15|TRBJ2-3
ATSRGLAGTDTQY
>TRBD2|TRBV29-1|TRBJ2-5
SVELLAGAKETQY
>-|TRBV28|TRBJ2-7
ASSLFRSYKQY
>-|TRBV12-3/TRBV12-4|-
ASRADPINEQF